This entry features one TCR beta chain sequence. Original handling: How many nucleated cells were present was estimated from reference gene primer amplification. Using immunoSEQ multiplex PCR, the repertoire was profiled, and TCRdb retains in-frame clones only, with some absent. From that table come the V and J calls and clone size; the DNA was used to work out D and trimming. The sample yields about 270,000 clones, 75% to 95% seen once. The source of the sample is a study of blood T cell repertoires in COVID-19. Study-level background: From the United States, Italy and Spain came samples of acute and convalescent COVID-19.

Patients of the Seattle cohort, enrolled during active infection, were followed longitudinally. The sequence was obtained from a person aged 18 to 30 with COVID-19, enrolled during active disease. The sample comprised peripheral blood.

For the CDR3, the DNA is TGCAGCGCCGTGGGTCTGCGGGAGGGGAAAGATACGCAGTATTTT. Translation: CSAVGLREGKDTQYF. The gene calls are TRBV29-1 and TRBJ2-3, with TRBD2 matching over 9 bases. The CDR3 is 15 residues long. Unmatched junction bases numbered 13, after V lost 7 bases and J lost 5 bases. CDR1 is SQVTM and CDR2 is ANQGSEA in the germline V gene.